These T cell receptor beta chains were read from a single sample in a study of kidney transplant recipient with SARS-CoV-2 infection. Using its own MiXCR run on the reads, TCRdb lists one record per CDR3 protein. Among under 250,000 distinct CDR3 sequences listed, more than 25% were seen once. This material consisted of a blood sample, taken at baseline and between days 110 and 120 from a kidney transplant recipient. These TCRs come from a male patient between 25 and 40 years old who had COVID-19 and was a kidney transplant recipient. Some of the T cells may derive from the graft donor. CDR3s include the opening cysteine and the closing phenylalanine or tryptophan. A D gene is named only where the DNA matches it firmly. The listing skips clone size in some rows; elsewhere it reads once, few, many or a size class.

j_gene | d_gene | v_gene | abundance | CDR3aa | CDR3nt
TRBJ2-1 | NA | TRBV30 | medium-sized | CAWDLYNEQFF | TGTGCCTGGGATTTGTACAATGAGCAGTTCTTC
TRBJ2-3 | NA | TRBV9 | few | CASSEDSSTDTQYF | TGTGCCAGCAGCGAGGACAGTAGCACAGATACGCAGTATTTT
TRBJ1-2 | NA | TRBV7-6 | many | CASSEPFESRKTYGYTF | TGTGCCAGCAGCGAACCGTTTGAATCTCGAAAGACCTATGGCTACACCTTC
TRBJ1-2 | NA | TRBV5-8 | NA | CASWSYRPRKTYGYTF | TGTGCCAGCTGGAGTTATCGTCCACGAAAGACCTATGGCTACACCTTC
TRBJ2-7 | TRBD1 | TRBV6-2/TRBV6-3 | many | CASGTEFYEQYF | TGTGCCTCCGGGACAGAGTTCTACGAGCAGTACTTC
TRBJ1-2 | NA | TRBV24-1 | many | CATSTTFSTRKTYGYTF | TGTGCCACCAGTACGACTTTTAGTACCAGAAAGACCTATGGCTACACCTTC
TRBJ1-5 | TRBD1 | TRBV19 | many | CAGSTGINQPQHF | TGTGCCGGCTCGACAGGGATAAATCAGCCCCAGCATTTT
TRBJ1-2 | NA | TRBV7-9 | NA | CASSVITYHGKAYGYTF | TGTGCCAGCAGCGTTATTACATACCATGGAAAGGCCTATGGCTACACCTTC
TRBJ1-5 | NA | TRBV6-5 | many | CASRARTDSNQPQHF | TGTGCCAGCAGGGCCAGGACAGATAGCAATCAGCCCCAGCATTTT
TRBJ1-1 | TRBD1 | TRBV10-3 | many | CATGSPGTGGTEAFF | TGTGCCACCGGAAGTCCCGGGACAGGGGGCACTGAAGCTTTCTTT
TRBJ1-2 | NA | TRBV7-5 | many | CISVPEVSSEVGKTYGYTF | NA
TRBJ1-2 | NA | TRBV8-2 | few | CGSLRIDSRKTYGYTF | TGTGGCAGTCTTAGAATTGATAGCCGAAAGACCTATGGCTACACCTTC
TRBJ2-3 | NA | TRBV29-1 | NA | CSVEEGRDTQYF | TGCAGCGTTGAAGAGGGGAGAGATACGCAGTATTTT
TRBJ1-1 | NA | TRBV5-5 | many | CAFARGLGVEAFF | TGTGCCTTCGCCCGGGGGCTCGGGGTTGAAGCTTTCTTT
TRBJ2-5 | NA | TRBV19 | many | CASSPSGAGETQYF | TGTGCCAGTAGTCCTTCAGGGGCAGGAGAGACCCAGTACTTC
TRBJ1-2 | NA | TRBV12-3/TRBV12-4 | many | CASSRNGSFRKTYGYTF | TGTGCCAGCAGTAGGAATGGCAGCTTCCGAAAGACCTATGGCTACACCTTC
TRBJ2-2 | NA | TRBV3-1 | NA | CASSHETPISGLTGGLFF | TGTGCCAGCAGCCACGAAACTCCCATTTCAGGCTTGACCGGGGGGCTGTTTTTT
TRBJ2-2 | NA | TRBV6-5 | NA | CASSELGHGAGELFF | TGTGCCAGCAGTGAATTGGGACACGGGGCCGGGGAGCTGTTTTTT
TRBJ1-1 | NA | TRBV11-2 | NA | CASRRTDMSTKAFF | TGTGCCAGTAGACGGACAGATATGAGCACTAAAGCTTTCTTT
TRBJ1-6 | NA | TRBV9 | many | CASSAGMRVDYNSPLHF | TGTGCCAGCAGCGCGGGAATGAGAGTTGACTATAATTCACCCCTCCACTTT
TRBJ1-1 | NA | TRBV4-1 | many | CASSQESGPDTEAFF | TGCGCCAGCAGCCAAGAATCGGGGCCTGACACTGAAGCTTTCTTT
TRBJ2-5 | TRBD2 | TRBV11-2 | many | CASSLGTSQETQYF | TGTGCCAGCAGCTTAGGGACTAGCCAGGAGACCCAGTACTTC
TRBJ1-2 | NA | TRBV19 | many | CASSPFQGYGYTF | TGTGCCAGTAGTCCATTTCAGGGGTATGGCTACACCTTC
TRBJ2-1 | NA | TRBV4-1 | many | CASSQPRGSNEQFF | TGCGCCAGCAGCCAACCTAGAGGCAGTAATGAGCAGTTCTTC
TRBJ2-1 | TRBD2 | TRBV9 | NA | CASSVTPGTSVGEQFF | TGTGCCAGCAGCGTTACCCCAGGGACTAGCGTTGGTGAGCAGTTCTTC
TRBJ2-2 | TRBD2 | TRBV25-1 | NA | CAYSGGNTGELFF | TGTGCCTACTCGGGGGGGAACACCGGGGAGCTGTTTTTT
TRBJ1-2 | NA | TRBV12-2 | NA | CASRLNETPRKTHGYTF | TGTGCAAGTCGCCTAAATGAGACTCCACGAAAGACCCATGGCTACACCTTC
TRBJ2-3 | TRBD2 | TRBV7-9 | NA | CASTTRGGRGTQYF | TGTGCCAGCACCACACGGGGGGGCCGGGGTACGCAGTATTTT
TRBJ1-2 | NA | TRBV10-1 | many | CASSVGPRSRKTYGYTF | TGCGCCAGCAGTGTAGGTCCAAGATCGCGAAAGACCTATGGCTACACCTTC
TRBJ2-3 | TRBD2 | TRBV12-3/TRBV12-4 | many | CASSSGGRATDTQYF | TGTGCCAGCAGTTCTGGAGGGAGGGCCACAGATACGCAGTATTTT
TRBJ1-1 | NA | TRBV6-1 | NA | CASSERLNTKALF | TGTGCCAGCAGTGAAAGGTTGAACACTAAAGCTCTCTTT
TRBJ1-1 | NA | TRBV9 | many | CASSVVSSMNTEAFF | TGTGCCAGCAGCGTAGTGAGCAGTATGAACACTGAAGCTTTCTTT
TRBJ2-2 | NA | TRBV30 | many | CAWSSGLSTGELFF | TGTGCCTGGAGTTCAGGACTGAGCACCGGGGAGCTGTTTTTT
TRBJ1-1 | NA | TRBV7-3 | many | CASSAGPYTEAFF | TGTGCCAGCAGCGCCGGACCGTACACTGAAGCTTTCTTT
TRBJ1-1 | TRBD1 | TRBV2 | many | CASNRDRGAEAFF | TGTGCCAGCAATAGGGACAGGGGCGCTGAAGCTTTCTTT
TRBJ2-1 | NA | TRBV7-3 | NA | CASSQGGLSYNEQFF | TGTGCCAGCAGCCAGGGGGGACTTTCCTACAATGAGCAGTTCTTC
TRBJ1-2 | NA | TRBV7-2 | many | CASSLEHRNNYGYTF | TGTGCCAGCAGCTTAGAACACAGGAATAACTATGGCTACACCTTC
TRBJ2-3 | TRBD2 | TRBV10-2 | many | CASHETSGPTDTQYF | TGCGCCAGCCACGAGACTAGCGGCCCCACAGATACGCAGTATTTT
TRBJ2-1 | TRBD2 | TRBV4-2 | NA | CASSQDRLLAGGSEQFF | TGTGCCAGCAGCCAAGATCGACTTCTAGCGGGAGGGAGTGAGCAGTTCTTC
TRBJ1-2 | NA | TRBV20-1 | many | CSADDSPGRGYTF | TGCAGTGCCGACGATAGCCCTGGCAGGGGCTACACCTTC
TRBJ2-7 | TRBD1 | TRBV5-1 | many | CASGADRGGEQYF | TGCGCCAGCGGGGCGGACAGGGGAGGCGAGCAGTACTTC
TRBJ1-1 | NA | TRBV3-1 | many | CASSRMDPISIRTEAFF | TGTGCCAGCAGCCGCATGGATCCCATTTCAATTCGCACTGAAGCTTTCTTT
TRBJ1-2 | NA | TRBV7-4 | once | CANSNLGSARKTYGYTF | TGTGCCAACAGCAACCTAGGTTCAGCTCGAAAGACCTATGGCTACACCTTC
TRBJ2-1 | NA | TRBV20-1 | many | CSASQPDYNEQFF | TGCAGTGCTAGCCAGCCTGACTACAATGAGCAGTTCTTC
TRBJ2-1 | NA | TRBV5-1 | many | CASSLALYNEQFF | TGCGCCAGCAGCTTGGCTTTGTACAATGAGCAGTTCTTC
TRBJ1-2 | TRBD1 | TRBV6-4 | many | CASSFTGGANYGYTF | TGTGCCAGCAGTTTTACAGGGGGCGCAAACTATGGCTACACCTTC
TRBJ2-7 | TRBD1 | TRBV11-2 | many | CASIPGGRTGVEQYF | TGTGCCAGCATCCCAGGGGGACGGACAGGGGTCGAGCAGTACTTC
TRBJ1-5 | NA | TRBV27 | NA | CASSLNGQISNHPQHF | TGTGCCAGCAGTTTGAACGGACAGATTAGCAATCATCCCCAGCATTTT
TRBJ1-6 | TRBD1 | TRBV4-1 | many | CASSQGVGGRPNSPLHF | TGCGCCAGCAGCCAAGGGGTAGGGGGCCGCCCTAATTCACCCCTCCACTTT
TRBJ2-7 | NA | TRBV4-1 | many | CASSQNRDSQSWYEQYF | TGCGCCAGCAGCCAAAACCGGGACTCACAAAGTTGGTACGAGCAGTACTTC
TRBJ1-2 | NA | TRBV6-6 | many | CASSELSGGRKTYGYTF | TGTGCCAGCAGTGAGCTGTCAGGTGGGAGAAAGACCTATGGCTACACCTTC
TRBJ2-7 | NA | TRBV3-2 | many | CASSQDPSYEQYF | TGTGCCAGCAGCCAAGATCCTAGCTACGAGCAGTACTTC
TRBJ1-5 | NA | TRBV5-3 | many | CARSLDQPQHF | TGTGCCAGAAGCTTGGATCAGCCCCAGCATTTT
TRBJ1-1 | TRBD1 | TRBV4-1 | many | CASSQDSGQAIGTEAFF | TGCGCCAGCAGCCAAGATTCGGGACAGGCGATCGGGACTGAAGCTTTCTTT
TRBJ1-2 | NA | TRBV11-3 | many | CASSKSFDLGKTYGYTF | TGTGCCAGCAGCAAATCGTTCGATCTCGGAAAGACCTATGGCTACACCTTC
TRBJ1-2 | NA | TRBV4-3 | few | CASSSESGRRKTYGYTF | TGCGCCAGCAGCTCGGAGTCAGGACGTCGAAAGACCTATGGCTACACCTTC
TRBJ2-7 | TRBD2 | TRBV28 | many | CARTTSGRPAYEQYF | TGTGCCAGAACGACTAGCGGAAGACCGGCCTACGAGCAGTACTTC
TRBJ1-1 | TRBD1 | TRBV5-8 | many | CASSIDRVNTEAFF | TGTGCCAGCAGCATAGACAGGGTGAACACTGAAGCTTTCTTT
TRBJ1-2 | NA | TRBV11-2 | many | CASSVKLTSRKTYGYTF | TGTGCCAGCAGCGTGAAATTAACAAGCAGAAAGACCTATGGCTACACCTTC
TRBJ2-1 | NA | TRBV24-1 | many | CATSASPHNEQFF | TGTGCCACCAGTGCCTCACCACACAATGAGCAGTTCTTC